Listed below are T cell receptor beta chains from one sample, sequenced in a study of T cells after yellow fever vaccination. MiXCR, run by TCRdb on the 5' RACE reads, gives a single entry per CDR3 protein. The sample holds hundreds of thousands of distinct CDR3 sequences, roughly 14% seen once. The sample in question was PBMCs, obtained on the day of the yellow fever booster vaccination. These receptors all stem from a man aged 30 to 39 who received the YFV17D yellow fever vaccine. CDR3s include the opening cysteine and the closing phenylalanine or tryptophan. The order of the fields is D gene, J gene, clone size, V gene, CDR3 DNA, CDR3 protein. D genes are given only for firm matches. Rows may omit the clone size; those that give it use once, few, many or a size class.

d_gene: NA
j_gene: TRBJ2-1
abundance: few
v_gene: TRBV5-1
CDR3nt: TGCGCCAGCAGCTCAGACCTGGACGCTTACAATGAGCAGTTCTTC
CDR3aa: CASSSDLDAYNEQFF

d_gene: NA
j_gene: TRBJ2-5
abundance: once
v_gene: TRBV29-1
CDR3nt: TGCAGCGTTGAAGAATCATGGTCGACCGAACACCAAGAGACCCAGTACTTC
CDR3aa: CSVEESWSTEHQETQYF

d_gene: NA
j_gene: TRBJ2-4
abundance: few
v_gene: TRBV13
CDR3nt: TGTGCCAGCAGCCGGGGCAAAATTTTAAACATTCAGTACTTC
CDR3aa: CASSRGKILNIQYF

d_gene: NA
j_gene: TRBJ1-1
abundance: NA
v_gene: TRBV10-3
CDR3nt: TGTGCCATCAATAGACAGTACGGGGACACTGAAGCTTTCTTT
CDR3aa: CAINRQYGDTEAFF

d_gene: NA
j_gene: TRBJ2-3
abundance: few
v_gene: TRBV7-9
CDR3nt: TGTGCCAGCAGCTTATACCGGGACAGCACAGATACGCAGTATTTT
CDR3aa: CASSLYRDSTDTQYF

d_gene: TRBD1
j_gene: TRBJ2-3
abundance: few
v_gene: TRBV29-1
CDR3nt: TGCAGCGAAGCCGGGACAGGAAGCACAGATACGCAGTATTTT
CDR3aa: CSEAGTGSTDTQYF

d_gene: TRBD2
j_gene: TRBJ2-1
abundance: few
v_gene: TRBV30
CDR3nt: TGTGCCTGGAGTTCACTAGCGGGGAGATACAATGAGCAGTTCTTC
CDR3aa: CAWSSLAGRYNEQFF

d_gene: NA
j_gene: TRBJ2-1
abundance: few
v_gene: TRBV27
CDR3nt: TGTGCCAGCAGTTATGGGGTCTACAATGAGCAGTTCTTC
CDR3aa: CASSYGVYNEQFF

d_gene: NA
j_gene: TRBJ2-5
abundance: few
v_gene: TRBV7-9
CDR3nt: TGTGCCAGCAGCAGCTTAGGCTTGAGGGAGACCCAGTACTTC
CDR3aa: CASSSLGLRETQYF

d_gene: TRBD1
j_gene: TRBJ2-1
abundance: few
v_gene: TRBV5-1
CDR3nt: TGCGCCAGCAGCTTGGAAGGGACAGATTACAATGAGCAGTTCTTC
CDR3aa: CASSLEGTDYNEQFF

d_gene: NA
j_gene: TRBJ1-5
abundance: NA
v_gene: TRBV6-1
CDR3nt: TGTGCCAGCAGTCCGGGTCTGGGCAATCAGCCCCAGCATTTT
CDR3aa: CASSPGLGNQPQHF

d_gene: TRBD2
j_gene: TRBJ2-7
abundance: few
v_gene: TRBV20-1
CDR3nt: TGCAGTGCTAGTCCGCGGGAGTTTTACGAGCAGTACTTC
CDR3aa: CSASPREFYEQYF

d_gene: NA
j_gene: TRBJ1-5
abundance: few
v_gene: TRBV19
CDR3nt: TGTGCCAGTAGTACCGCCCTGGGGTACAATCAGCCCCAGCATTTT
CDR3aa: CASSTALGYNQPQHF

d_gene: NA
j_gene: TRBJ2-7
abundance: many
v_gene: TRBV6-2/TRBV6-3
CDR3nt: TGTGCCAGCACCCAAAGCTACGAGCAGTACTTC
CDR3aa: CASTQSYEQYF

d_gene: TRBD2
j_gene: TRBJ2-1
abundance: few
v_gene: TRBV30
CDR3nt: TGTGCCTGGAGCTACAGGGGAGCGGGAGGGTACAATGAGCAGTTCTTC
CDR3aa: CAWSYRGAGGYNEQFF

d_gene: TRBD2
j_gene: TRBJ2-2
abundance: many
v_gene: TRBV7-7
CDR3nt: TGTGCCAGCAGCCCGACGACTAGCGCTACCGGGGAGCTGTTTTTT
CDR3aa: CASSPTTSATGELFF

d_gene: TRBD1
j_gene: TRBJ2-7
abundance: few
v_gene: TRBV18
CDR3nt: TGTGCCAGCTCTAGGGACAGTAACTCCTACGAGCAGTACTTC
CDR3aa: CASSRDSNSYEQYF

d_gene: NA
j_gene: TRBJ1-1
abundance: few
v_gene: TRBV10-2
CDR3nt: TGCGCCAGCGGAACAGGGCCCATGAACACTGAAGCTTTCTTT
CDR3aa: CASGTGPMNTEAFF

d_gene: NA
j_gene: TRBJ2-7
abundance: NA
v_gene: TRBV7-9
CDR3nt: TGTGCCAGCAGCTTAAAGATAACGACAACGGGGGACGAGCAGTACTTC
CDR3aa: CASSLKITTTGDEQYF

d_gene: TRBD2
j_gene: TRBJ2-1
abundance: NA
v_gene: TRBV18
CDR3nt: TGTGCCAGCTCACCATCTAGCGGGAGTAATAATGAGCAGTTCTTC
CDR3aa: CASSPSSGSNNEQFF

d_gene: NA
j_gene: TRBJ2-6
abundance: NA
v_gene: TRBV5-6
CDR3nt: TGTGCCAGCAGCTTCCGTCGAAGGCGCAACGGGGCCAACGTCCTGACTTTC
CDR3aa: CASSFRRRRNGANVLTF

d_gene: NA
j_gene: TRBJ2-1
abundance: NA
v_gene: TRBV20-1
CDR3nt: TGCAGTGCTAGAGATCCCATAACTAGCCTCGGTAACAATGAGCAGTTCTTC
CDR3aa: CSARDPITSLGNNEQFF